The 8 T cell receptor beta chains listed next were all sequenced from one sample in a study of cytomegalovirus exposure and HLA in healthy donors (dated by TCRdb to the late 2010s). Library preparation employed the immunoSEQ multiplex PCR assay. For the multiplex PCR, a mixture combining 60 forward primers for TCR Vbeta segments and 13 reverse primers for TCR Jbeta segments was used. TCRdb carries this immuneACCESS record with in-frame sequences only. Its versions omit some clonotypes, under half of them owing to an unresolved V gene in the studies checked, with the rest unexplained. Here the sample has approximately 90,000 clones; about 63% occur a single time. Of the sample, roughly 6.8% is held by the ten largest clones. The source material was PBMCs. The receptor set was obtained from a woman aged 25 to 39 in good health and CMV-seronegative.

Concerning this clone itself: This sample also contains other DNA sequences that code for the same CDR3. This chain links TRBV5-6 with TRBJ2-1, with 8 positions matching TRBD2. This CDR3 spans 15 amino acids. Per the germline V gene, CDR1 is SGHDT and CDR2 is YYEEEE. The V gene end was trimmed by 1 base and the J gene end by 4 bases; junction bases not matched to a gene: 4. The CDR3 DNA follows: TGTGCCAGCAGCTTGTTTGCGGGGGGTTACAATGAGCAGTTCTTC. Amino acids: CASSLFAGGYNEQFF.

The chain employs TRBV4-1 and TRBJ1-2; D remains unclear. Trimming left V 4 bases short and J 1 base short, with 13 bases between. The length of the CDR3 is 15 residues. CDR1 is MGHRA, CDR2 YSYEKL, per germline. The CDR3 DNA reads TGCGCCAGCAGCCTCGGGATTCGGGGTAACTATGGCTACACCTTC. It codes for CASSLGIRGNYGYTF.

The sample holds a few counts of this clone. This rearrangement joins TRBV9 to TRBJ2-2; possibly TRBD1 for D (5 bases). This CDR3 has 12 amino acids. The V and J ends lost 4 bases and 4 bases respectively, with 5 bases between them. CDR1 is SGDLS and CDR2 is YYNGEE in the germline V gene. CDR3 sequence: CASSRGTGELFF. As DNA, the CDR3 is TGTGCCAGCAGCAGGGGCACCGGGGAGCTGTTTTTT. The full variable domain, in which reference TRBV9 and TRBJ2-2 provide the parts outside the CDR3, is DSGVTQTPKHLITATGQRVTLRCSPRSGDLSVYWYQQSLDQGLQFLIQYYNGEERAKGNILERFSAQQFPDLHSELNLSSLELGDSALYFCASSRGTGELFFGEGSRLTVL.

The gene calls are TRBV5-4 and TRBJ1-4; 7 bases match TRBD1. With V trimmed by 4 bases and J by 5 bases, 5 bases remained unmatched. Germline V CDR1 and CDR2: SGHNT, YYREEE (reference sequence). This CDR3 has 14 amino acids. The CDR3 bases are TGTGCCAGCAGCCCGGGACAGAGAAATGAAAAACTGTTTTTT. Amino acid sequence: CASSPGQRNEKLFF.

This chain links TRBV11-2 with TRBJ2-7, with 7 bases aligning to TRBD2. V lost 2 bases and J lost 5; bases outside the gene matches: 3. Germline V gene data show CDR1 as SGHAT and CDR2 as FQNNGV. The CDR3 is 13 residues long. CDR3 protein: CASSLRGGNEQYF. In DNA, the CDR3 is TGTGCCAGCAGCTTACGGGGAGGGAACGAGCAGTACTTC.

The chain combines TRBV19 with TRBJ1-5; D is possibly TRBD1 (6 bases). The CDR3 is made up of 14 amino acids. Between the trimmed V and J ends, which lost 3 bases and 7 bases, there was a span of 13 bases. Germline V gene sequence: CDR1 LNHDA, CDR2 SQIVND (reference sequence). The DNA for the CDR3 is TGTGCCAGTAGTATCACGGCAGGGGACCAGCCCCAGCATTTT. It translates to CASSITAGDQPQHF.

The table lists this clone with a count of one. V gene TRBV4-2 combines with J gene TRBJ2-1; 14 bases align to TRBD2. V lost 3 bases and J lost 4; bases outside the gene matches: 14. The CDR3 consists of 20 residues. CDR1 and CDR2 (germline): LGHNA, YNFKEQ. The CDR3 loop is CASSHAPPGLAGVIYNEQFF. CDR3 sequence (DNA): TGTGCCAGCAGCCACGCACCCCCGGGACTAGCGGGAGTAATATACAATGAGCAGTTCTTC.

To note about this clone: The sample contains more than one DNA sequence encoding this CDR3. The J gene is TRBJ2-3, the V gene TRBV11-2; D ambiguous. The V end lost 5 bases, the J end lost 3 bases, and 6 bases lay between the germline ends. The V gene's germline CDR1 is SGHAT and CDR2 FQNNGV. The CDR3 totals 12 residues. CDR3 loop: CASSLSTDTQYF. The CDR3 DNA follows: TGTGCCAGCAGCCTTTCTACAGATACGCAGTATTTT.